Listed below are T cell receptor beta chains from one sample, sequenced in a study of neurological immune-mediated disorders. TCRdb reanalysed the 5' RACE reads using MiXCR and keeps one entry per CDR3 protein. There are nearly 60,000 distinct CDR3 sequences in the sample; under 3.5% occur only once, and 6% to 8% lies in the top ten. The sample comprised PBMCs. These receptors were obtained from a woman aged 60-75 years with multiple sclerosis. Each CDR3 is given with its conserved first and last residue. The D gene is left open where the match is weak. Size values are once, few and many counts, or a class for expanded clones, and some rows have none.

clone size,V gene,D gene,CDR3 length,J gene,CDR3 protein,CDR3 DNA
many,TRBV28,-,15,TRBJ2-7,CASSLLVGSNYEQYF,TGTGCCAGCAGTTTATTGGTAGGGTCCAACTACGAGCAGTACTTC
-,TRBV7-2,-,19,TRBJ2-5,CASSFYICSARIGVETQYF,-
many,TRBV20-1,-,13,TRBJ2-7,CSALGENRYEQYF,TGCAGTGCTTTAGGGGAGAATCGGTACGAGCAGTACTTC
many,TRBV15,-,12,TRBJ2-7,CATSRWNYEQYF,TGTGCCACCAGCAGGTGGAACTACGAGCAGTACTTC
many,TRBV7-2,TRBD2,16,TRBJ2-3,CASRSRAGGPTDTQYF,TGTGCCAGCAGGTCCCGAGCGGGGGGGCCCACAGATACGCAGTATTTT
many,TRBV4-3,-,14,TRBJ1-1,CASSQGSDVAEVFF,TGCGCCAGCAGCCAAGGAAGTGATGTCGCTGAAGTTTTCTTT
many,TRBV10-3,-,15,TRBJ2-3,CAISDPPTSIHTQYF,TGTGCCATCAGTGACCCTCCAACTAGTATCCATACGCAGTATTTT
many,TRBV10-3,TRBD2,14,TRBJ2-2,CASRLAGIGGELFF,TGTGCCTCTCGACTAGCGGGAATTGGCGGGGAGCTGTTTTTT
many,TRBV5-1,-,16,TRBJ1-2,CASSLRGDRSPYGYTF,TGCGCCAGCAGCTTGCGGGGCGATCGGAGTCCGTATGGCTACACCTTC
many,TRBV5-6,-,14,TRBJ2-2,CASSLDTNTGELFF,TGTGCCAGCAGCTTGGACACGAACACCGGGGAGCTGTTTTTT
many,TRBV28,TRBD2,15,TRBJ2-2,CASNTGTRNTGELFF,TGTGCCAGCAACACCGGGACTAGGAACACCGGGGAGCTGTTTTTT
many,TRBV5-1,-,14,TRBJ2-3,CASSLGAAADTQYF,TGCGCCAGCAGCTTGGGGGCCGCCGCAGATACGCAGTATTTT
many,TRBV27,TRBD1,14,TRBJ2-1,CASSSGQGWNEQFF,TGTGCCAGCAGTTCGGGACAGGGTTGGAATGAGCAGTTCTTC
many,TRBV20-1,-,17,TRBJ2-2,CSARDRTAPINTGELFF,TGCAGTGCTAGAGATCGGACTGCCCCCATTAACACCGGGGAGCTGTTTTTT
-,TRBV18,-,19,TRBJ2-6,CASSPVTLEQHSGANVLTF,TGTGCCAGCTCACCGGTTACCTTAGAGCAGCACTCTGGGGCCAACGTCCTGACTTTC
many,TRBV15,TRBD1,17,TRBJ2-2,CATSRGTGGPNTGELFF,TGTGCCACCAGCAGAGGTACAGGGGGCCCGAACACCGGGGAGCTGTTTTTT
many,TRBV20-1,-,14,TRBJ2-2,CSARFGGGTGELFF,TGCAGTGCTAGATTCGGGGGAGGCACCGGGGAGCTGTTTTTT